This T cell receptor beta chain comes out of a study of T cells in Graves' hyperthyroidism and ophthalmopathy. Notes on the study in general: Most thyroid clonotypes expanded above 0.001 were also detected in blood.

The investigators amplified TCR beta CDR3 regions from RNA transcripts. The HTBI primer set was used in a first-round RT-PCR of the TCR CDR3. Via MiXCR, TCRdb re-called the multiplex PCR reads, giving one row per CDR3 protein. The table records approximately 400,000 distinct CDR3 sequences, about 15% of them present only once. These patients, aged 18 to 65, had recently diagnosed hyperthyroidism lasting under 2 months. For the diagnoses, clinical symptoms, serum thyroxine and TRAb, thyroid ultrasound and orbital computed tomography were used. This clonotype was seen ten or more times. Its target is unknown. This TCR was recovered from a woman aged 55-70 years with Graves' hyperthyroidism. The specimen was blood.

CDR3 protein: CASSPYPGTKRYEQYF. CDR3 in DNA: TGCGCCAGCAGTCCTTATCCCGGGACAAAGCGCTACGAGCAGTACTTC. The V and J genes are TRBV4-1 and TRBJ2-7; maybe TRBD1 (6 bases). The CDR3 length is 16 residues. Germline lookup yields CDR1 MGHRA and CDR2 YSYEKL. The germline V and J ends were trimmed by 6 bases and 3 bases, with 21 bases remaining between them.